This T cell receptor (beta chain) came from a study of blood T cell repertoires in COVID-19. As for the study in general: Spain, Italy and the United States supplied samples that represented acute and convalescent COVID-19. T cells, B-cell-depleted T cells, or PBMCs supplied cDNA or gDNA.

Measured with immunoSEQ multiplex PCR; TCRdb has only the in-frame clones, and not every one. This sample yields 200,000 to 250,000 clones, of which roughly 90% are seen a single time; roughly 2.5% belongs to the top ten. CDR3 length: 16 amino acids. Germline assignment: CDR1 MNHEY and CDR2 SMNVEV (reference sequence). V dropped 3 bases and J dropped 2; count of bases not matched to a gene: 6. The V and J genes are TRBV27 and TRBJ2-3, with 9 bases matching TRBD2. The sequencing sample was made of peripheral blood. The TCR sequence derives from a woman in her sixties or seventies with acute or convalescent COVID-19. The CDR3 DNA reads TGTGCCAGCAGTTTGGCTAGCGGGGTCAACACAGATACGCAGTATTTT. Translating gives CASSLASGVNTDTQYF.